The 4 T cell receptor beta chains below come from one sample, sequenced in a study of T cells in Graves' hyperthyroidism and ophthalmopathy. Amplification of TCR beta CDR3 regions used RNA as the template. The HTBI set primed first-round TCR CDR3 RT-PCR. In TCRdb, the multiplex PCR reads were re-called with MiXCR into one record per CDR3 protein. The sample has roughly 660,000 distinct CDR3 sequences; about 18% are singletons. The sequencing sample was made of blood. The receptors here all came from a man aged 45-60 years with Graves' hyperthyroidism.

This rearrangement joins TRBV6-1 to TRBJ2-7; 8 positions agree with TRBD1. Germline V gene sequence: CDR1 MNHNS, CDR2 SASEGT. The CDR3 contains 15 residues. V dropped 6 bases and J dropped 5; count of bases not matched to a gene: 12. In DNA form, the CDR3 reads TGTGCCAGCAGACCGGACAGGGATTTTAAGGACGAGCAGTACTTC. It encodes CASRPDRDFKDEQYF.

The gene calls are TRBV3-1 and TRBJ2-1, with D uncertain. The CDR3 has 12 amino acids. The V end lost 1 base, the J end lost 9 bases, and 7 bases lay between the germline ends. Germline lookup yields CDR1 LGHDT and CDR2 YNNKEL (reference sequence). This CDR3 is CASSQGEGEQFF. The DNA for the CDR3 is TGTGCCAGCAGCCAAGGTGAAGGTGAGCAGTTCTTC.

The CDR3 sequence: CASSYGGGGRETQYF. The CDR3 DNA is TGTGCCAGCAGCTACGGGGGGGGGGGGCGCGAGACCCAGTACTTC. This chain connects TRBV6-2 or TRBV6-3 to TRBJ2-5, with 8 positions matching TRBD2. The V segment lost 6 bases and the J segment 5 bases; nucleotides outside the gene matches: 11. The CDR3 contains 15 residues. CDR1 is MNHEY and CDR2 is SVGEGT in the germline V gene.

This clonotype was seen many times. The CDR3 protein is CATGTGDGYGYTF. The DNA of the CDR3 is TGTGCCACCGGGACAGGGGACGGCTATGGCTACACCTTC. V and J are TRBV27 and TRBJ1-2; 10 bases match TRBD1. CDR3 size: 13 residues. Germline trimming cut 10 bases from V and 4 bases from J; bases unmatched to any gene: 6. Per the germline V gene, CDR1 is MNHEY and CDR2 is SMNVEV (reference sequence).